A selection of T cell receptor beta chains follows, all from one sample in a study of T cells and Merkel cell carcinoma outcomes. Assay used: immunoSEQ multiplex PCR; TCRdb lists only in-frame clones, some missing. The repertoire includes about 19,000 clones, about four fifths of them detected once, and 3% to 3.5% sits in the top ten. Material for sequencing was tumor tissue from Merkel cell carcinoma. All receptors come from a human donor with Merkel cell carcinoma. Each CDR3 is given with its conserved first and last residue. D genes are given only for firm matches. Only some rows state a clone size, as once, few, many or a class for expanded clones.

TRBV5-1	-	TRBJ2-4	-	TGCGCCAGCAGCTTGGGGACAGAAAACATTCAGTACTTC	CASSLGTENIQYF
TRBV5-1	-	TRBJ2-1	-	TGCGCCAGCAGGGGAAACACCTACAATGAGCAGTTCTTC	CASRGNTYNEQFF
TRBV9	-	TRBJ2-5	-	TGTGCCAGCAGCGTAGAGGCAGGGAGTCCAGAGACCCAGTACTTC	CASSVEAGSPETQYF
TRBV7-2	TRBD2	TRBJ2-1	once	TGTGCCAGCAGCCCCGCGACTAGCGGGGGCCCTCAGTTCTTC	CASSPATSGGPQFF
TRBV5-6	-	TRBJ2-7	-	TGTGCCAGCAGCTTGGGACTTCCCCGAGAGCAGTACTTC	CASSLGLPREQYF
TRBV5-1	-	TRBJ1-1	-	TGCGCCAGCAGCTCCCAAGGACAGCCGAACACTGAAGCTTTCTTT	CASSSQGQPNTEAFF
TRBV4-1	-	TRBJ2-3	-	TGCGCCAGCAGCCAAGATACCGGCGTGATGGGCTCAGATACGCAGTATTTT	CASSQDTGVMGSDTQYF
TRBV5-1	-	TRBJ1-2	-	TGCGCCAGCAGCGCCGACGGGAACTATGGCTACACCTTC	CASSADGNYGYTF
TRBV2	-	TRBJ2-4	-	TGTGCCAGCAGTGAAGCGTGGTCGGGCCACCGAATAGACATTCAGTACTTC	CASSEAWSGHRIDIQYF
TRBV6-1	-	TRBJ1-1	-	TGTGCCAGCAGTGTGGGAGGAAGCGCGAACACTGAAGCTTTCTTT	CASSVGGSANTEAFF
TRBV7-2	TRBD1	TRBJ1-1	-	TGTGCCAGCAGCCGAGACAGGGGGCGTTTTGGAGCTTTCTTT	CASSRDRGRFGAFF
TRBV2	-	TRBJ1-2	once	TGTGCCAGCAGTGACGGTCACAGGGCAACGTACGCGGACTTGAACTATGGCTACACCTTC	CASSDGHRATYADLNYGYTF
TRBV2	TRBD2	TRBJ2-1	-	TGTGCCAGCAGTGAAAGGGCGGGACTAGGGAATGAGCAGTTCTTC	CASSERAGLGNEQFF
TRBV4-1	-	TRBJ1-1	-	TGCGCCAGCAGCCAAGTAGCTGGAGCGAACACTGAAGCTTTCTTT	CASSQVAGANTEAFF
TRBV28	TRBD2	TRBJ2-7	-	TGTGCCACGGAGGTAGCGGGAGCTGAGCAGTACTTC	CATEVAGAEQYF
TRBV18	-	TRBJ2-5	-	TGTGCCAGCTCACCGGGGTCGGGCCAAGAGACCCAGTACTTC	CASSPGSGQETQYF
TRBV5-1	-	TRBJ2-2	-	TGCGCCTCCTGGAAGGGGACCGGGGAGCTGTTTTTT	CASWKGTGELFF
TRBV9	TRBD2	TRBJ2-7	-	TGTGCCAGCAGCGAGGCGGGGACTAGCGTTTACGAGCAGTACTTC	CASSEAGTSVYEQYF
TRBV11-2	-	TRBJ1-1	-	TGTGCCAGCAGCTCGATAGGGCAGGGGAACACTGAAGCTTTCTTT	CASSSIGQGNTEAFF
TRBV18	-	TRBJ2-7	few	TGTGCCAGCTCACCACAGGGGCTTTCCGCCTACGAGCAGTACTTC	CASSPQGLSAYEQYF
TRBV7-2	-	TRBJ1-5	-	TGTGCCAGCAGCTTAGTCTTAGGTCCCCCTTATCAGCCCCAGCATTTT	CASSLVLGPPYQPQHF
TRBV19	-	TRBJ2-7	few	TGTGCCAGTAGTATGGAGGGGTACGAGCAGTACTTC	CASSMEGYEQYF
TRBV10-3	TRBD1	TRBJ1-2	-	TGTGCCATCAGAGTGGCAGGGGGCAACTATGGCTACACCTTC	CAIRVAGGNYGYTF
TRBV19	-	TRBJ2-1	once	TGTGCCAGTAGTACGGTGGGCGGGATAAGTTATGAGCAGTTCTTC	CASSTVGGISYEQFF
TRBV5-1	TRBD1	TRBJ1-1	-	TGCGCCAGCAGCCAGCAACGGACAGGGGGAGGGAACACTGAAGCTTTCTTT	CASSQQRTGGGNTEAFF
TRBV5-1	-	TRBJ2-3	-	TGCGCCAGCATGGACCCCGGCACAGATACGCAGTATTTT	CASMDPGTDTQYF
TRBV18	-	TRBJ2-1	-	TGTGCCAGCTCACCGGGGGGCAGCGCCTACAATGAGCAGTTCTTC	CASSPGGSAYNEQFF
TRBV18	-	TRBJ1-5	-	TGTGCCAGCTCGCATAGTGGGACCCCACCTCAGCCCCAGCATTTT	CASSHSGTPPQPQHF
TRBV27	-	TRBJ1-2	-	TGTGCCAGCAGTTTATCAGGGTCTAGAGGCTACACCTTC	CASSLSGSRGYTF
TRBV11-2	TRBD2	TRBJ2-1	-	TGTGCCAGCAGCCCGGGCGTGCTAGCGGGAGATGAGCAGTTCTTC	CASSPGVLAGDEQFF
TRBV29-1	TRBD1	TRBJ2-3	-	TGCAGCGCCGCAAAGGGGACAGGGCCAAACACAGATACGCAGTATTTT	CSAAKGTGPNTDTQYF
TRBV6-6	-	TRBJ1-2	-	TGTGCCAGCAGTGAGCCCGGGCCTACCTTC	CASSEPGPTF
TRBV10-3	-	TRBJ1-1	-	TGTGCCATCAGGCCCGGGGGCACTGAAGCTTTCTTT	CAIRPGGTEAFF
TRBV6-6	-	TRBJ2-7	-	TGTGCCAGCAGGCGGAGACCCTACGAGCAGTACTTC	CASRRRPYEQYF
TRBV5-1	TRBD1	TRBJ2-3	-	TGCGCCAGCAGCCCCTGGACAGGGGGAACCTCCGTGCTCACAGATACGCAGTATTTT	CASSPWTGGTSVLTDTQYF
TRBV11-3	-	TRBJ2-7	-	TGTGCCAGCAGCCCGAGCGTTTACGAGCAGTACTTC	CASSPSVYEQYF
TRBV9	-	TRBJ2-7	-	TGTGCCAGCAGCCCTCCTCCGGTCTCTTTTCAATACGAGCAGTACTTC	CASSPPPVSFQYEQYF
TRBV29-1	-	TRBJ1-2	-	TGCAGCGTTGCCTTTGGACAGACAGACTATGGCTACACCTTC	CSVAFGQTDYGYTF
TRBV4-2	TRBD2	TRBJ2-3	-	TGTGCCAGCAGCCCCCGCGGGACTACTGAGCCAGATACGCAGTATTTT	CASSPRGTTEPDTQYF
TRBV4-1	TRBD1	TRBJ1-2	-	TGCGCCAGCAGCCAAGATTGGCTCAGGGGGCTTGGCTACACCTTC	CASSQDWLRGLGYTF
TRBV9	-	TRBJ2-4	once	TGTGCCAGCAGCGTATACCCCCGCGGGGACATTCAGTACTTC	CASSVYPRGDIQYF
TRBV29-1	-	TRBJ1-6	-	TGCAGCGCTCGCGACGGGACTGAGAATTCACCCCTCCACTTT	CSARDGTENSPLHF
TRBV13	-	TRBJ2-7	-	TGTGCCAGCAGTCGGGGACGTCGGGAGCAGTACTTC	CASSRGRREQYF
TRBV9	TRBD2	TRBJ2-5	-	TGTGCCAGCAGCGTAGGCCCTAGCGGTTCTCGGGGGACCCAGTACTTC	CASSVGPSGSRGTQYF
TRBV5-1	TRBD1	TRBJ1-3	-	TGCGCCAGCAGCGGAGAGACAGGGGGAGGAAACACCATATATTTT	CASSGETGGGNTIYF
TRBV27	-	TRBJ1-2	once	TGTGCCAGCAGTTTTTCGGGGGCGAAGGGTGGCTACACCTTC	CASSFSGAKGGYTF
TRBV18	-	TRBJ2-3	-	TGTGCCAGCTCACCCAAAGCAGATACGCAGTATTTT	CASSPKADTQYF
TRBV15	-	TRBJ1-2	-	TGTGCCACCAGCAGAGATAAAAGTGGCTACACCTTC	CATSRDKSGYTF
TRBV5-1	-	TRBJ1-2	-	TGCGCCAGCTCAGCGTTGAGTTATGGCTACACCTTC	CASSALSYGYTF
TRBV5-5	-	TRBJ1-5	-	TGTGCCAGCAGCTTGACCCAGGGAGGTAATCAGCCCCAGCATTTT	CASSLTQGGNQPQHF
TRBV5-1	-	TRBJ2-5	-	TGCGCCAGCAGCTTGGCAGTGGTCGAGACCCAGTACTTC	CASSLAVVETQYF
TRBV19	-	TRBJ1-2	-	TGTGCCAGTAAAGACTACACCTTC	CASKDYTF